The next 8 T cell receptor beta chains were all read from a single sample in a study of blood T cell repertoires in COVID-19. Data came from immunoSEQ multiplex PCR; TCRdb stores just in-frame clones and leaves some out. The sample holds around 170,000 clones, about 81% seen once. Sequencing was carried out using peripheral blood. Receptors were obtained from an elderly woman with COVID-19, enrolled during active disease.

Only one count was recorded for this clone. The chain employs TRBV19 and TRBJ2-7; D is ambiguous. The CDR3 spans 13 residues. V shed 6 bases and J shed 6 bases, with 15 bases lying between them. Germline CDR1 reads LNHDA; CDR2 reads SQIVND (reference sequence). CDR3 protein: CASSGHTTGEQYF. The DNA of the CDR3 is TGTGCCAGTAGCGGCCATACGACGGGCGAGCAGTACTTC.

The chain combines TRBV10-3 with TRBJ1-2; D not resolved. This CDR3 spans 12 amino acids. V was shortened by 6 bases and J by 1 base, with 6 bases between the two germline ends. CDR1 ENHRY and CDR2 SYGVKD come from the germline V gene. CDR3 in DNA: TGTGCCATCAGGGACTTTAACTATGGCTACACCTTC. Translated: CAIRDFNYGYTF.

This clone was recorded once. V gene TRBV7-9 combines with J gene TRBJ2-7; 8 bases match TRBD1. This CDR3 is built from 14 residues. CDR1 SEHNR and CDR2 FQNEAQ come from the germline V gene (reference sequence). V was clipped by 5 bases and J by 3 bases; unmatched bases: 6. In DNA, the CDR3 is TGTGCCAGCAGCACCCGGGACAGGATCTACGAGCAGTACTTC. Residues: CASSTRDRIYEQYF.

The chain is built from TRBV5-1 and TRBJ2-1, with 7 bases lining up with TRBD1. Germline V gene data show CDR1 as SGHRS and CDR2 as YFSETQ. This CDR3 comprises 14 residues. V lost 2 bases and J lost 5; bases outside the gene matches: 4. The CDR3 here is CASSFFRGNNEQFF. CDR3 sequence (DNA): TGCGCCAGCAGCTTTTTCAGGGGGAACAATGAGCAGTTCTTC.

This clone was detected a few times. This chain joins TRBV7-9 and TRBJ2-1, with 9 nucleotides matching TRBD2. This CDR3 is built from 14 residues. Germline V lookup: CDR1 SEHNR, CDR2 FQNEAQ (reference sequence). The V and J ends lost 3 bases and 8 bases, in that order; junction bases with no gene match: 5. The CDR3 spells CASSFLQRGDEQFF. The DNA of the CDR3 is TGTGCCAGCAGCTTTCTTCAGCGGGGGGATGAGCAGTTCTTC.

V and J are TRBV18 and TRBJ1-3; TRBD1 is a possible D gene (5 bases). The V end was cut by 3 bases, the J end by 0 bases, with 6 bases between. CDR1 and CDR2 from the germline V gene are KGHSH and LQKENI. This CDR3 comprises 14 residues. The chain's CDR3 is CASSPGLSGNTIYF. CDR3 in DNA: TGTGCCAGCTCACCGGGACTCTCTGGAAACACCATATATTTT.

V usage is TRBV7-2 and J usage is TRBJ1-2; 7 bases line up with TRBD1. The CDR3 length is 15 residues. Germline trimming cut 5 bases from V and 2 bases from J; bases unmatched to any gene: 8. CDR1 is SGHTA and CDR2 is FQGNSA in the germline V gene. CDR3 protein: CASSLTQTGNYGYTF. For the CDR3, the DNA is TGTGCCAGCAGCCTGACACAGACAGGGAACTATGGCTACACCTTC. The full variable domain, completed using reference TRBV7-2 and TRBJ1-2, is GAGVSQSPSNKVTEKGKDVELRCDPISGHTALYWYRQSLGQGLEFLIYFQGNSAPDKSGLPSDRFSAERTGGSVSTLTIQRTQQEDSAVYLCASSLTQTGNYGYTFGSGTRLTVV.

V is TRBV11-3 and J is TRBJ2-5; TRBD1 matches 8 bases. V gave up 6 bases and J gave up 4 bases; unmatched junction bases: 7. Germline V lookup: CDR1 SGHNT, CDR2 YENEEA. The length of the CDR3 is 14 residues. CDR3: CASSFNRGVETQYF. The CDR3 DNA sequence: TGTGCCAGCAGTTTTAACAGGGGGGTAGAGACCCAGTACTTC. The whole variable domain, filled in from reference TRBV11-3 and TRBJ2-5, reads EAGVVQSPRYKIIEKKQPVAFWCNPISGHNTLYWYLQNLGQGPELLIRYENEEAVDDSQLPKDRFSAERLKGVDSTLKIQPAELGDSAVYLCASSFNRGVETQYFGPGTRLLVL.